The 20 T cell receptor beta chains listed next were all sequenced from one sample in a study of identical twins. TCRdb independently ran MiXCR on the 5' RACE reads; one entry per CDR3 protein. This table holds 1.5 million or so distinct CDR3 sequences, about 32% found once. Sequencing was performed on cord blood. The source of these receptors is a newborn girl in good health.

The chain couples TRBV2 to TRBJ2-1; D gene ambiguous. From germline, CDR1 is SNHLY and CDR2 FYNNEI. This CDR3 spans 14 amino acids. V lost 7 bases to trimming and J lost 0 bases, with 10 bases between them. The CDR3 sequence: CASKVRSSYNEQFF. CDR3 in DNA: TGTGCCAGCAAGGTGCGGAGCTCCTACAATGAGCAGTTCTTC.

This chain connects TRBV20-1 to TRBJ2-1; 7 bases are shared with TRBD2. The CDR3 has 15 amino acids. Germline lookup yields CDR1 DFQATT and CDR2 SNEGSKA (reference sequence). The CDR3 nucleotides are TGCAGAGGAGGGAGGGTCCTTAGCTCCTACAATGAGCAGTTCTTC. This codes for CRGGRVLSSYNEQFF.

The chain combines TRBV4-1 with TRBJ2-1; perhaps D is TRBD1 or TRBD2 (6 bases each). V shed 1 base and J shed 4 bases, with 14 bases lying between them. This CDR3 contains 16 residues. The germline CDR1 and CDR2 sequences are MGHRA and YSYEKL. The CDR3 is CASSQAGANGYNEQFF. The CDR3 region has the DNA TGCGCCAGCAGCCAAGCGGGGGCCAATGGGTACAATGAGCAGTTCTTC.

The chain links TRBV7-2 to TRBJ2-7; D tentatively reads TRBD1 or TRBD2 (6 bases each). V was cut by 3 bases and J by 9 bases, with 18 bases left in between. Germline V lookup: CDR1 SGHTA, CDR2 FQGNSA. The CDR3 runs 14 residues. The CDR3 nucleotides read TGTGCCAGCAGCTTCGGGGGCCTCGGACACGGGCAGTACTTC. Amino acids: CASSFGGLGHGQYF.

Notes on this clonotype: Mismatch with germline at one junction end may stem from a read error. The chain has TRBV20-1 and TRBJ1-5, with D hard to call. Germline V lookup: CDR1 DFQATT, CDR2 SNEGSKA (reference sequence). This CDR3 has 15 residues. CDR3: CSAPRVGDYNQPRHF. CDR3 nucleotides: TGCAGTGCTCCCCGTGTCGGGGATTACAATCAGCCCCGGCATTTT.

The chain employs TRBV25-1 and TRBJ1-1; D is possibly TRBD1 (5 bases). The ends were cut back, 5 bases at V and 8 bases at J, with 12 bases in the middle. In germline, CDR1 is MGHDK, CDR2 SYGVNS. The CDR3 is 12 residues long. In nucleotides, the CDR3 is TGTGCCAGCAGTAGGGGTCCGTCCGAAGCTTTCTTT. Translated, it gives CASSRGPSEAFF.

This chain connects TRBV20-1 to TRBJ2-7, with 16 bases matching TRBD2. V was clipped by 3 bases and J by 2 bases; unmatched bases: 7. This CDR3 is built from 17 residues. The germline gives CDR1 DFQATT, CDR2 SNEGSKA (reference sequence). DNA of the CDR3: TGCAGTGCTAGGAGTGGGACTAGCGGGAGGGGAACCTACGAGCAGTACTTC. This encodes CSARSGTSGRGTYEQYF.

This clonotype is a singleton in its sample. Mismatch with germline at one junction end may stem from a read error. The rearrangement uses TRBV24-1 and TRBJ2-3; TRBD1 is a possible D gene (6 bases). This CDR3 region has 14 residues. Germline CDR1 reads KGHDR; CDR2 reads SFDVKD. The CDR3 region is CATSEGHITNTHYF. The CDR3 bases are TGTGCCACCAGTGAGGGACATATCACAAATACGCACTATTTT.

The chain recombines TRBV5-1 with TRBJ2-3; TRBD2 matches 7 bases. The CDR3 consists of 15 residues. V lost 1 base, J lost 3 bases, and 5 bases stayed unmatched. Per germline, CDR1 SGHRS and CDR2 YFSETQ. CDR3 nucleotides: TGCGCCAGCAGCTTGTTGGGGGGGGAAACAGATACGCAGTATTTT. Translated, it gives CASSLLGGETDTQYF. Drawing the rest from reference TRBV5-1 and TRBJ2-3, the complete variable domain is KAGVTQTPRYLIKTRGQQVTLSCSPISGHRSVSWYQQTPGQGLQFLFEYFSETQRNKGNFPGRFSGRQFSNSRSEMNVSTLELGDSALYLCASSLLGGETDTQYFGPGTRLTVL.

V usage is TRBV28 and J usage is TRBJ1-4, with D uncertain. Germline lookup yields CDR1 MDHEN and CDR2 SYDVKM. This CDR3 has 14 residues. V was shortened by 3 bases and J by 4 bases, with 9 bases between the two germline ends. The CDR3 here is CASSFRRLNEKLFF. In DNA form, the CDR3 reads TGTGCCAGCAGTTTCCGGCGCCTTAATGAAAAACTGTTTTTT.

There are a few counts of this clonotype. This chain connects TRBV12-3 or TRBV12-4 to TRBJ2-6, with 8 bases aligning to TRBD1. With V trimmed by 8 bases and J by 0 bases, 3 bases remained unmatched. The CDR3 covers 15 residues. The CDR3 is CASQGAFSGANVLTF. CDR3 coding DNA: TGTGCCAGCCAGGGGGCCTTCTCTGGGGCCAACGTCCTGACTTTC.

This rearrangement joins TRBV2 to TRBJ2-3, with D possibly being TRBD1 or TRBD2 (5 bases each). Trimming removed 7 bases from V and 8 bases from J, with 10 bases in between. This CDR3 has 11 amino acids. Germline CDR1 SNHLY, CDR2 FYNNEI. Here the CDR3 DNA reads TGTGCCAGCAAACTAGGGGCTACGCAGTATTTT. It yields the protein CASKLGATQYF.

About this clonotype: A much larger clonotype is one base distant, so this may be a read error. The chain employs TRBV10-3 and TRBJ2-5; 7 bases are shared with TRBD2. J gave up 11 bases and V 8 bases, and 11 bases lay outside the gene matches. The CDR3 spans 12 residues. In germline, CDR1 is ENHRY, CDR2 SYGVKD. DNA of the CDR3: TGTGCCATCGGCAGTCCTAGCGGTGAGCAGTACTTC. It translates to CAIGSPSGEQYF.

This clonotype has a handful of counts. The chain combines TRBV20-1 with TRBJ2-7, with 9 bases fitting TRBD2. Germline CDR1 and CDR2: DFQATT and SNEGSKA (reference sequence). CDR3 length equals 15 residues. The V and J ends lost 3 bases and 2 bases, in that order; junction bases with no gene match: 8. DNA of the CDR3: TGCAGTGCTAGTCCTAGCGGGAAGGGGGCCTACGAGCAGTACTTC. It is translated as CSASPSGKGAYEQYF.

This clonotype was counted many times. The chain has TRBV12-3 or TRBV12-4 and TRBJ2-7, with TRBD1 matching 9 bases. V shed 4 bases, J shed 1 base, and the junction held 5 bases outside the gene matches. The CDR3 is made up of 15 amino acids. CDR3 protein: CASSSTGGYSYEQYF. The CDR3 nucleotides read TGTGCCAGCAGTTCGACAGGGGGATATTCCTACGAGCAGTACTTC.

As concerns this clonotype: The junction departs from the called germline gene at one end, perhaps through a read error. The chain links TRBV3-1 to TRBJ2-7; the D gene is possibly TRBD2 (7 bases). The CDR3 totals 15 residues. Germline V gives CDR1 LGHDT, CDR2 YNNKEL (reference sequence). The CDR3, as DNA: TGTGCCAGCAGTCAAGGGGGAGCGGGGTACAATGAGCAGTACTTC. It translates to CASSQGGAGYNEQYF.

This clonotype was detected only a few times. The chain links TRBV20-1 to TRBJ1-1; D might be TRBD1 (6 bases). V was clipped by 3 bases and J by 1 base, with 15 bases between them. Germline loops: CDR1 DFQATT, CDR2 SNEGSKA (reference sequence). There are 15 residues in the CDR3. The CDR3 protein is CSASPDSQPNTEAFF. CDR3 nucleotides: TGCAGTGCTAGTCCGGACAGCCAGCCGAACACTGAAGCTTTCTTT.

The chain employs TRBV28 and TRBJ2-3; D may be TRBD1 (7 bases). CDR1 MDHEN and CDR2 SYDVKM come from the germline V gene. CDR3 size: 16 residues. V was pared by 4 bases and J by 3 bases, with 17 bases between. The CDR3 DNA reads as TGTGCCAGCAGTTCAAGGAGGGGGCGCGGGACAGATACGCAGTATTTT. It is translated as CASSSRRGRGTDTQYF.

The CDR3: CASSDERWTEAFF. CDR3 bases: TGTGCCAGCAGTGACGAGAGGTGGACTGAAGCTTTCTTT. The chain combines TRBV6-4 with TRBJ1-1, with D hard to call. Germline values: CDR1 MRHNA, CDR2 SNTAGT. This CDR3 spans 13 amino acids. Trimming pared 2 bases from V and 5 bases from J, leaving 9 bases between.

V gene TRBV28 combines with J gene TRBJ2-5; 13 positions match TRBD2. This CDR3 has 17 residues. Trimming cost V 4 bases and J 0 bases; bases outside gene matches: 5. Per germline, CDR1 MDHEN and CDR2 SYDVKM. The CDR3 loop is CASSWTSGREYQETQYF. CDR3 in DNA: TGTGCCAGCAGTTGGACTAGCGGGAGAGAGTACCAAGAGACCCAGTACTTC.